This passage covers 23 T cell receptor beta chains from one sample sequenced in a study of T-cell reconstitution after alpha-beta-depleted transplantation in children. Preparation of the TCRbeta library was carried out with unique molecular identifiers. MiXCR was run by TCRdb on the PCR reads, yielding one entry per CDR3 protein. This table holds around 600,000 distinct CDR3 sequences, over 15% found once. This specimen consisted of PBMCs from the stem cell graft donor, obtained from the stem cell graft. The receptors were gathered from a human donor who donated a stem cell graft to a child with acute myeloid leukemia.

A note on this clonotype: A much bigger clone sits one base away, suggesting this may be a read error. The CDR3 DNA is TGTGCCAGTAGTGCGGACAGGGGACCGAACGCTGAAGCTTTCTTT. This gives the protein CASSADRGPNAEAFF. The rearrangement uses TRBV19 and TRBJ1-1; TRBD1 matches at 9 bases. Germline-derived CDR1 and CDR2 are LNHDA and SQIVND (reference sequence). This CDR3 region has 15 residues.

The chain joins TRBV7-9 to TRBJ2-7; weak D call: TRBD1 (5 bases). V lost 4 bases and J lost 3, with 7 bases in between. Germline assignment: CDR1 SEHNR and CDR2 FQNEAQ (reference sequence). The CDR3 consists of 12 residues. The CDR3 region is CASSSDNYEQYF. CDR3 nucleotides: TGTGCCAGCAGCTCGGACAACTACGAGCAGTACTTC.

V and J are TRBV6-1 and TRBJ2-3, with 8 bases aligning to TRBD2. The CDR3 covers 14 residues. Trimming at V came to 6 bases and at J to 2 bases, leaving 4 bases not matched to a gene. Per germline, CDR1 MNHNS and CDR2 SASEGT. CDR3 sequence reads: CASSSGGSTDTQYF. CDR3 nucleotides: TGTGCCAGCAGCAGCGGGGGATCCACAGATACGCAGTATTTT.

This clonotype has at least ten counts. The gene calls are TRBV20-1 and TRBJ2-5, with D maybe TRBD1 (5 bases). This CDR3 is 14 amino acids long. CDR1 DFQATT and CDR2 SNEGSKA come from the germline V gene (reference sequence). V dropped 5 bases and J dropped 4 bases, with 17 bases sitting between them. The CDR3 DNA sequence: TGCAGTGCTGCAGGGTGGGCTTGGCGAGAGACCCAGTACTTC. It encodes CSAAGWAWRETQYF.

There are many counts of this clonotype. V and J are TRBV7-3 and TRBJ2-3; TRBD2 matches at 7 bases. Trimming took 2 bases from V and 0 from J; bases not matched to a gene: 2. This CDR3 is built from 15 residues. Germline V gene data show CDR1 as SGHTA and CDR2 as FQGTGA. CDR3 sequence reads: CASSLASGSTDTQYF. CDR3 nucleotides: TGTGCCAGCAGCTTAGCTAGCGGCAGCACAGATACGCAGTATTTT.

The table lists this clonotype with a few counts. The chain carries TRBV7-9 and TRBJ2-1; 7 bases agree with TRBD1. This CDR3 is 16 amino acids long. V lost 3 bases, J lost 6 bases, and 11 bases stayed unmatched. Germline V CDR1 and CDR2: SEHNR, FQNEAQ (reference sequence). CDR3 amino acids: CASSLQARGLINEQFF. In DNA form, the CDR3 reads TGTGCCAGCAGCTTGCAGGCGAGGGGGCTCATCAATGAGCAGTTCTTC.

The chain couples TRBV7-3 to TRBJ2-1; unclear D gene. The CDR3 contains 13 residues. The V end lost 1 base, the J end lost 7 bases, and 8 bases lay between the germline ends. Germline CDR1 SGHTA, CDR2 FQGTGA. The CDR3 sequence is CASSLSSPNEQFF. DNA of the CDR3: TGTGCCAGCAGCTTAAGTAGCCCGAATGAGCAGTTCTTC.

The V call is TRBV12-3 or TRBV12-4, the J call TRBJ2-1, with 7 nucleotides matching TRBD1. V dropped 4 bases and J dropped 9; count of bases not matched to a gene: 9. This CDR3 spans 14 amino acids. CDR3 sequence reads: CASSWTGGDSEQFF. CDR3 in DNA: TGTGCCAGCAGTTGGACAGGAGGCGACAGTGAGCAGTTCTTC.

This clonotype was seen at least ten times. The chain couples TRBV24-1 to TRBJ2-2, with TRBD1 as a possible D gene (5 bases). CDR1 and CDR2 (germline): KGHDR, SFDVKD. Trimming cost V 4 bases and J 3 bases, with 8 bases left between them. The CDR3 runs to 14 residues. The chain's CDR3 is CATSDRRDTGELFF. DNA for the CDR3: TGTGCCACCAGTGACCGCAGGGACACCGGGGAGCTGTTTTTT.

In its sample, this clonotype was seen a few times. The chain uses TRBV6-5 and TRBJ2-3; D remains unclear. The CDR3 contains 13 residues. The V end lost 6 bases, the J end lost 5 bases, and 12 bases lay between the germline ends. Germline V gene lookup returns CDR1 MNHEY and CDR2 SVGAGI. The CDR3 sequence: CASSKKRGDTQYF. The CDR3 coding sequence is TGTGCCAGCAGCAAGAAGCGTGGAGATACGCAGTATTTT.

CDR3 loop: CASSYNQRASNEKLFF. CDR3 DNA: TGTGCCAGCAGTTACAACCAAAGGGCTTCAAATGAAAAACTGTTTTTT. The J gene is TRBJ1-4, the V gene TRBV12-3 or TRBV12-4; D gene unclear. CDR3 length: 16 residues. V gave up 4 bases and J gave up 5 bases, with 17 bases separating them.

In this sample, this clonotype turned up a few times. The J gene is TRBJ2-4, the V gene TRBV5-1, with D possibly TRBD2 on 6 matching bases. Germline CDR1 is SGHRS and CDR2 is YFSETQ. The CDR3 length is 15 residues. Trimming removed 0 bases from V and 5 bases from J, with 12 bases in between. CDR3 region: CASSLDGRGQNIQYF. The CDR3 region has the DNA TGCGCCAGCAGCTTGGATGGGCGGGGACAAAACATTCAGTACTTC.

The chain couples TRBV5-1 to TRBJ2-5; 9 nucleotides agree with TRBD2. The CDR3 consists of 16 residues. Germline CDR1 is SGHRS and CDR2 is YFSETQ. The J segment lost 2 bases and the V segment lost 0 bases, leaving 5 bases of the junction unmatched. Here the CDR3 reads CASSLVPAGGQETQYF. The CDR3 DNA sequence: TGCGCCAGCAGCTTGGTGCCAGCGGGGGGACAAGAGACCCAGTACTTC.

This clonotype was recorded many times. The CDR3 loop is CSARDWENTEAFF. The CDR3, as DNA: TGCAGTGCTAGAGATTGGGAGAACACTGAAGCTTTCTTT. This chain uses TRBV20-1 with TRBJ1-1; D remains ambiguous. V dropped 0 bases and J dropped 1 base, with 6 bases sitting between them. Germline CDR1 DFQATT, CDR2 SNEGSKA (reference sequence). The CDR3 has 13 amino acids.

This clonotype was seen many times. The chain links TRBV20-1 to TRBJ2-3; D perhaps matches TRBD1 (6 bases). CDR1 is DFQATT and CDR2 is SNEGSKA in the germline V gene (reference sequence). V was shortened by 3 bases and J by 2 bases, with 15 bases between the two germline ends. The CDR3 sequence is 15 residues long. The CDR3 DNA is TGCAGTGCTAGGGCCGCTACAGGGAACACAGATACGCAGTATTTT. Translating gives CSARAATGNTDTQYF.

This clonotype has only a few counts. The CDR3 sequence is CASSQILSGQWERTEAFF. Here the CDR3 DNA reads TGCGCCAGCAGCCAGATTCTCTCAGGGCAGTGGGAGCGGACTGAAGCTTTCTTT. This chain links TRBV4-1 with TRBJ1-1; the D gene is possibly TRBD1 (5 bases). CDR3 length: 18 amino acids. Germline loops: CDR1 MGHRA, CDR2 YSYEKL. The V end lost 3 bases, the J end lost 5 bases, and 25 bases lay between the germline ends.

This clonotype was counted at least ten times. The V and J genes are TRBV20-1 and TRBJ2-3, with D tentatively TRBD2 (6 bases). The germline CDR1 and CDR2 sequences are DFQATT and SNEGSKA (reference sequence). This CDR3 contains 14 residues. The DNA for the CDR3 is TGCAGCACCCTGATGGGTGGGGGGACAGATACGCAGTATTTT. It codes for CSTLMGGGTDTQYF.

This sequence joins TRBV29-1 and TRBJ2-7; D unresolved. CDR1 and CDR2 from the germline V gene are SQVTM and ANQGSEA. The CDR3 is 13 residues long. V was shortened by 4 bases and J by 1 base, with 11 bases between the two germline ends. For the CDR3, the DNA is TGCAGCGTTGCCAAGACCCGTTCCTACGAGCAGTACTTC. Translated: CSVAKTRSYEQYF.

This clonotype appeared a few times. CDR3 loop: CASSFGPTGEQYV. The CDR3 bases are TGTGCCAGCAGTTTTGGCCCGACGGGGGAGCAGTACGTC. This chain links TRBV12-3 or TRBV12-4 with TRBJ2-7; D may be TRBD2 (5 bases). With 3 bases removed from V and 7 bases from J, the gap between germline ends came to 13 bases. The CDR3 is 13 amino acids.

This clonotype was seen many times. The CDR3 nucleotides read TGTGCCACCAGTGACCCGGCGGTTGCGGGGGATCTATACAATGAGCAGTTCTTC. Amino acid sequence: CATSDPAVAGDLYNEQFF. This chain links TRBV24-1 with TRBJ2-1, with 7 bases fitting TRBD2. Germline lookup yields CDR1 KGHDR and CDR2 SFDVKD. The CDR3 has 18 amino acids. With V trimmed by 4 bases and J by 4 bases, 15 bases remained unmatched.

J is TRBJ2-2 and V is TRBV20-1, with TRBD1 matching 8 bases. CDR1 and CDR2 from the germline V gene are DFQATT and SNEGSKA (reference sequence). The V and J ends lost 4 bases and 5 bases, in that order; junction bases with no gene match: 6. This CDR3 spans 14 amino acids. The CDR3 DNA reads as TGCAGTGCTAAGGACAGGGCGACAACCGGGGAGCTGTTTTTT. It encodes CSAKDRATTGELFF.

This clonotype was recorded at least ten times. V gene TRBV5-5 combines with J gene TRBJ1-5; D perhaps matches TRBD1 (6 bases). Trimming pared 4 bases from V and 5 bases from J, leaving 13 bases between. CDR1 and CDR2 from the germline V gene are SGHKS and YYEKEE (reference sequence). The CDR3 sequence is 14 residues long. This CDR3 reads CASSHTGHDQPQHF. DNA of the CDR3: TGTGCCAGCAGCCACACAGGGCACGATCAGCCCCAGCATTTT.

The chain couples TRBV7-9 to TRBJ2-5, with D perhaps matching TRBD2 (6 bases). V was pared by 2 bases and J by 5 bases, with 12 bases between. The CDR3 runs to 14 residues. Per the germline V gene, CDR1 is SEHNR and CDR2 is FQNEAQ (reference sequence). The CDR3 nucleotides read TGTGCCAGCAGCTTAACTACTAGCAGCGAGACCCAGTACTTC. This codes for CASSLTTSSETQYF.